Listed below are T cell receptor beta chains from one sample, sequenced in a study of blood T cells in healthy people across ages. A single record per CDR3 protein comes from TCRdb applying MiXCR to the 5' RACE reads. The sample shows hundreds of thousands of distinct CDR3 sequences, 20% to 25% of them seen only once. The same sample was also used in a study of T cells of mothers and their children.

The sample taken for sequencing was blood. The receptors derive from a boy aged 5 to 17 in good health. The CDR3 runs from the conserved cysteine through the conserved F or W. The D gene is left open where the match is weak. The size entry is marked missing in some rows and otherwise reads once, few, many or a size class.

J: TRBJ1-1
V: TRBV27
size: few
D: TRBD1
length: 13
DNA: TGTGCCAGCACCTCCACAGGGGGTCCTGAAGCTTTCTTT
CDR3: CASTSTGGPEAFF

J: TRBJ2-7
V: TRBV12-3/TRBV12-4
size: -
D: TRBD2
length: 15
DNA: TGTGCCAGCAGCCCGAGGACTAGCGGGAGAAACGAGCAGTACTTC
CDR3: CASSPRTSGRNEQYF

J: TRBJ2-1
V: TRBV4-1
size: -
D: -
length: 16
DNA: TGCGCCAGCAGCCTCCCTGGACTTAGCTCCTACAATGAGCAGTTCTTC
CDR3: CASSLPGLSSYNEQFF

J: TRBJ2-7
V: TRBV27
size: -
D: TRBD1
length: 12
DNA: TGTGCCAGTCGAGGGACAGACTACGAGCGGTACTTC
CDR3: CASRGTDYERYF

J: TRBJ2-7
V: TRBV15
size: -
D: -
length: 14
DNA: TGTGCCACCAGCAGCCTAGCCTACCACTACGAGCAGTACTTC
CDR3: CATSSLAYHYEQYF

J: TRBJ2-3
V: TRBV24-1
size: few
D: -
length: 15
DNA: TGTGCCACCAGTGATTTCCGGGACGCCGAAGATACGCAGTATTTT
CDR3: CATSDFRDAEDTQYF

J: TRBJ2-7
V: TRBV5-1
size: few
D: -
length: 14
DNA: TGCGCCAGCAGCTTGGGTTACGACTCCTACGAGCAGTACTTC
CDR3: CASSLGYDSYEQYF

J: TRBJ2-2
V: TRBV29-1
size: few
D: -
length: 12
DNA: TGCAGCGTTGAGAAGAACACCGGGGAGCTGTTTTTT
CDR3: CSVEKNTGELFF

J: TRBJ2-7
V: TRBV7-9
size: many
D: -
length: 15
DNA: TGTGCCAGCAGCTTAAGCGGGCTGGCGTCCTACGAGCAGTACTTC
CDR3: CASSLSGLASYEQYF

J: TRBJ2-7
V: TRBV29-1
size: few
D: TRBD1
length: 15
DNA: TGCAGCGTGGGGGGACCTCCGGGACAGGGGTACGAGCAGTACTTC
CDR3: CSVGGPPGQGYEQYF

J: TRBJ2-3
V: TRBV5-1
size: -
D: TRBD2
length: 16
DNA: TGCGCCAGCAGCCCCTTGTGGACTAGCGGGAGTGATACGCAGTATTTT
CDR3: CASSPLWTSGSDTQYF

J: TRBJ2-1
V: TRBV3-1
size: -
D: -
length: 16
DNA: TGTGCCAGCAGCCAACCCAGGGGAAGCTCCTACAATGAGCAGTTCTTC
CDR3: CASSQPRGSSYNEQFF

J: TRBJ2-3
V: TRBV6-6
size: few
D: -
length: 12
DNA: TGTGCCAGCAGCTACACCGGGGGTACGCAGTATTTT
CDR3: CASSYTGGTQYF

J: TRBJ1-5
V: TRBV24-1
size: few
D: -
length: 15
DNA: TGTGCCACCAGTGACTCCGGGAGATACAATCAGCCCCAGCATTTT
CDR3: CATSDSGRYNQPQHF

J: TRBJ1-2
V: TRBV2
size: -
D: -
length: 13
DNA: TGTGCCAGCAGTATACAGGGAAGGTATGGCTACACCTTC
CDR3: CASSIQGRYGYTF

J: TRBJ1-1
V: TRBV29-1
size: few
D: -
length: 13
DNA: TGCAGCGTGGGAGGGACATCGGACACTGAAGCTTTCTTT
CDR3: CSVGGTSDTEAFF

J: TRBJ2-1
V: TRBV9
size: -
D: -
length: 14
DNA: TGTGCCAGCAGCGTGTGGGGGTTGTCCAATGAGCAGTTCTTC
CDR3: CASSVWGLSNEQFF

J: TRBJ2-3
V: TRBV7-9
size: -
D: -
length: 15
DNA: TGTGCCAGCAGCTTAACAGCGGATATCACAGATACGCAGTATTTT
CDR3: CASSLTADITDTQYF

J: TRBJ2-4
V: TRBV3-1
size: -
D: -
length: 15
DNA: TGTGCCAGCAGCCTCTCCCCACGATCGGCTGACATTCAGTACTTC
CDR3: CASSLSPRSADIQYF

J: TRBJ2-3
V: TRBV29-1
size: few
D: -
length: 15
DNA: TGCAGCGTTGAAGAAAGAGGGAGTTGGGCAGATACGCAGTATTTT
CDR3: CSVEERGSWADTQYF

J: TRBJ2-3
V: TRBV7-3
size: few
D: -
length: 15
DNA: TGTGCCAGCAGCCAAAATGCCCAGGGAATAGATACGCAGTATTTT
CDR3: CASSQNAQGIDTQYF

J: TRBJ2-5
V: TRBV7-7
size: few
D: TRBD1
length: 15
DNA: TGTGCTAGCAGCTTAGGCTGGACAGGGCAAGAGACCCAGTACTTC
CDR3: CASSLGWTGQETQYF

J: TRBJ2-5
V: TRBV12-3/TRBV12-4
size: few
D: -
length: 10
DNA: TGTGCCAGCAGTTGGAAGACCCAGTACTTC
CDR3: CASSWKTQYF

J: TRBJ2-1
V: TRBV20-1
size: -
D: TRBD2
length: 15
DNA: TGCAGTGCTATTCAACTAGCGGAGAACTACAATGAGCAGTTCTTC
CDR3: CSAIQLAENYNEQFF

J: TRBJ2-1
V: TRBV7-2
size: -
D: TRBD1
length: 15
DNA: TGTGCCAGCAGCTCCAGGGGGCCCTCGAACGATGAGCAGTTCTTC
CDR3: CASSSRGPSNDEQFF

J: TRBJ2-4
V: TRBV29-1
size: -
D: TRBD2
length: 16
DNA: TGCAGCGCAGCCGGACTAGCGGGGGGGCCAGCAAACATTCAGTACTTC
CDR3: CSAAGLAGGPANIQYF

J: TRBJ1-1
V: TRBV28
size: few
D: TRBD1
length: 14
DNA: TGTGCCAGCAGCTGGGGGACAGAAGGCACTGAAGCTTTCTTT
CDR3: CASSWGTEGTEAFF

J: TRBJ2-7
V: TRBV3-1
size: -
D: -
length: 14
DNA: TGTGCCAGCAGCCCCGGAATGACCCCCTACGAGCAGTACTTC
CDR3: CASSPGMTPYEQYF

J: TRBJ2-7
V: TRBV9
size: -
D: TRBD1
length: 15
DNA: TGTGCCAGCAGCGTAGCCGGGACAGGGGTCTACGAGCAGTACTTC
CDR3: CASSVAGTGVYEQYF

J: TRBJ2-7
V: TRBV24-1
size: few
D: -
length: 17
DNA: TGTGCCACCAGTGATTCAACGGCCGGACTGAACGCCTACGAGCAGTACTTC
CDR3: CATSDSTAGLNAYEQYF

J: TRBJ2-5
V: TRBV28
size: -
D: TRBD2
length: 15
DNA: TGTGCCAGCAGTTTACGGCGGGAGGCGAGAGAGACCCAGTACTTC
CDR3: CASSLRREARETQYF

J: TRBJ2-5
V: TRBV7-2
size: -
D: TRBD2
length: 16
DNA: TGTGCCAGCAGCTTAGACCTAGCGGGAGGGCCCTTCCGCCAGTACTTC
CDR3: CASSLDLAGGPFRQYF

J: TRBJ2-5
V: TRBV6-5
size: -
D: -
length: 15
DNA: TGTGCCAGCAGTTACTCTGGCAGGGGAAGCGAGACCCAGTACTTC
CDR3: CASSYSGRGSETQYF

J: TRBJ1-2
V: TRBV29-1
size: few
D: -
length: 15
DNA: TGCAGCGTTGACGAAGACCGGGGGACCATCTATGGCTACACCTTC
CDR3: CSVDEDRGTIYGYTF

J: TRBJ1-2
V: TRBV4-1
size: -
D: -
length: 15
DNA: TGCGCCAGCAGCCAAGATCGTCCGGTTTGGGATGGCTACACCTTC
CDR3: CASSQDRPVWDGYTF

J: TRBJ1-6
V: TRBV6-5
size: -
D: -
length: 15
DNA: TGTGCCAGCAGTTACTCGGCGACTGGGAATTCACCCCTCCACTTT
CDR3: CASSYSATGNSPLHF

J: TRBJ2-5
V: TRBV28
size: -
D: -
length: 11
DNA: TGTGCCAGCAGTTTTGGGGCGACCCAGTACTTC
CDR3: CASSFGATQYF

J: TRBJ1-5
V: TRBV7-9
size: -
D: -
length: 13
DNA: TGTGCCAGCAGCTACGCCGGGAATCAGCCCCAGCATTTT
CDR3: CASSYAGNQPQHF